Given below is one T cell receptor beta chain in context. Its specificity is not known. Germline V lookup: CDR1 MNHEY, CDR2 SVGAGI. V was pared by 7 bases and J by 3 bases, with 6 bases of the junction left unmatched. The CDR3 runs 14 residues. These data belong to a study of neurological immune-mediated disorders. Findings and caveats of the study: No CDR3 amino acid sequences recurred among expanded clones across subjects, suggesting private repertoires in all groups.

Synthesis of cDNA used 5'RACE (with 10-nucleotide random UMIs). TCRdb re-derived calls from the 5' RACE reads in MiXCR, one entry per CDR3 protein. The sample lists about 50,000 distinct CDR3 sequences, 16% occurring once. Volunteers at a blood bank in Maryland, USA, were the healthy controls. Unsorted libraries were generated from 2 million PBMCs. These cells had been stored in RNAlater at -80 C. Specimen: PBMCs. The chain links TRBV6-5 to TRBJ1-5; 7 bases agree with TRBD1. The TCR was taken from a man aged 55 to 70 in good health. This CDR3 is CASKRDRDNQPQHF. The CDR3 nucleotides are TGTGCCAGCAAGCGCGACAGGGACAATCAGCCCCAGCATTTT.